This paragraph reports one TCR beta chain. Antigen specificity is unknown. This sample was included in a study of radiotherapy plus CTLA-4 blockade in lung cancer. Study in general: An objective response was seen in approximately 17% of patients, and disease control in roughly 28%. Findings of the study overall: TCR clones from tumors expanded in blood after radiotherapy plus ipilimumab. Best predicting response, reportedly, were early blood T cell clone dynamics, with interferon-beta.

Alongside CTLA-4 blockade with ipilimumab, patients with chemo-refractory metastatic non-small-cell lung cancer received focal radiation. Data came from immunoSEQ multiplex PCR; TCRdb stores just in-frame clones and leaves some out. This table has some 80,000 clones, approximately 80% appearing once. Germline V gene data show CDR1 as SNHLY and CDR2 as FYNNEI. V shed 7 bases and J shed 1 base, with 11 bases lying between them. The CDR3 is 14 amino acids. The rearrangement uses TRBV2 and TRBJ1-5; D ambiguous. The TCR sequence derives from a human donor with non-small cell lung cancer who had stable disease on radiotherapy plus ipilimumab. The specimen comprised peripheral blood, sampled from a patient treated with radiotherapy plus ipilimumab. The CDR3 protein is CASTPGRSNQPQHF. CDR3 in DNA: TGTGCCAGCACTCCCGGACGCAGCAATCAGCCCCAGCATTTT.